The sequence of this T cell receptor (beta chain) was determined in a study of blood T cell repertoires in COVID-19. Study in general: From T cells, B-cell-depleted T cells, or PBMCs came the material, which was cDNA or gDNA.

Libraries were prepared by immunoSEQ multiplex PCR; TCRdb keeps only in-frame clonotypes and omits some of them. The profile shows 390,000 or so clones, around 86% of them singletons. Germline CDR1 reads SGHRS; CDR2 reads YFSETQ. CDR3 length equals 17 residues. The V and J ends lost 0 bases and 6 bases, in that order; junction bases with no gene match: 11. Individuals aged about 18 to 89 years were recruited from 20 to 25 US areas. The TCR originated in a woman between 50 and 59 years old who had recovered from COVID-19. The specimen sequenced was PBMCs or T cells enriched from blood (not recorded which). The V call is TRBV5-1, the J call TRBJ2-1; the match to TRBD1 covers 8 bases. CDR3 loop: CASSLAPQGAVGNEQFF. The DNA of the CDR3 is TGCGCCAGCAGCTTGGCCCCCCAGGGGGCGGTAGGCAATGAGCAGTTCTTC.